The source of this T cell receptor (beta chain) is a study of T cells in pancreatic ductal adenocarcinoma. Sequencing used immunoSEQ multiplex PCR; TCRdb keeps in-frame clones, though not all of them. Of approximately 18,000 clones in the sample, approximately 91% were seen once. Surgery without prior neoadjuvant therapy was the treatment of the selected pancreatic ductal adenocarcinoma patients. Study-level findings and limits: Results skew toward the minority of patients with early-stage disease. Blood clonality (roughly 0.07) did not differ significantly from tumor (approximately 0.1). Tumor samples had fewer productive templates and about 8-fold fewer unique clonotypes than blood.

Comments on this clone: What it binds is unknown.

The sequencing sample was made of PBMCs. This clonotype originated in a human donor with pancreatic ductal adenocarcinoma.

For the CDR3, the DNA is TGTGCCCGGGGGGGGGCGACAGGGAAGTCTAGCACAGATACGCAGTATTTT. This gives the protein CARGGATGKSSTDTQYF. This sequence joins TRBV7-2 and TRBJ2-3; tentatively, D is TRBD2 (8 bases). V gave up 11 bases and J gave up 0 bases, with 24 bases separating them. Germline CDR1 reads SGHTA; CDR2 reads FQGNSA. The CDR3 runs to 17 residues.